These T cell receptor beta chains were read from a single sample in a study of blood T cell repertoires in COVID-19. Repertoires were generated with immunoSEQ multiplex PCR, while TCRdb's copy carries only in-frame clones and drops some. The sample lists about 200,000 clones, about four fifths occurring once. Sequences were obtained from PBMCs or T cells enriched from blood (not recorded which). The receptors were gathered from a man between 40 and 49 years old who had recovered from COVID-19. The conserved cysteine and the conserved F or W are not part of the CDR3 here. Fields, in order: J gene, V gene, CDR3 protein.

>TRBJ1-1|TRBV5-1
ASSPTPGYDTEAF
>TRBJ2-7|TRBV5-5
ASSPSPTGTGPYEQY
>TRBJ1-2|TRBV3-1/TRBV3-2
ASSHSSIYNYGYT
>TRBJ1-2|TRBV7-2
ASSLGVSGNYGYT
>TRBJ2-3|TRBV4-1
ASAFLDRVQDTQY
>TRBJ2-1|TRBV14
ASSQVSRGRYNEQF
>TRBJ1-2|TRBV5-8
ASGRTGSGYT
>TRBJ2-1|TRBV5-1
ASREVPSYNEQF
>TRBJ2-5|TRBV7-6
ASSPEGGHPETQY
>TRBJ1-2|TRBV28
ASSPTGVLLLANYGYT
>TRBJ2-1|TRBV10-2
ASSEKQIHNEQF
>TRBJ2-7|TRBV10-1
ASELRLARLYEQY
>TRBJ2-7|TRBV28
ASSSPDSYEQY
>TRBJ1-2|TRBV2
ASRDDRAYGYT
>TRBJ2-7|TRBV7-9
ASSLNLYEQY
>TRBJ1-2|TRBV7-8
ASSLGRESRNYGYT
>TRBJ1-3|TRBV28
ASSLWGAGGNTIY
>TRBJ1-4|TRBV11-2
ASSPRGRIEKLF
>TRBJ1-2|TRBV7-9
ASSPDRVNYGYT
>TRBJ2-7|TRBV24-1
ATSDPRDNYEQY
>TRBJ2-7|TRBV5-4
ASSLVGSVNYEQY
>TRBJ2-1|TRBV5-1
ASTSVGVYNEQF
>TRBJ1-6|TRBV30
AWSRTGRDNSPLH
>TRBJ1-2|TRBV2
ASSVTGYSYGYT
>TRBJ1-1|TRBV11-1
ASSSDRGPFTEAF
>TRBJ1-1|TRBV7-8
ASSLATGTEAF
>TRBJ1-5|TRBV2
ASRDRALGAQH
>TRBJ1-1|TRBV20-1
SALEHRF
>TRBJ1-2|TRBV29-1
SVERAGDGYT
>TRBJ1-4|TRBV2
ASSPTGPNEKLF
>TRBJ2-3|TRBV24-1
ATSAGQGRSTDTQY
>TRBJ2-6|TRBV6-2/TRBV6-3
ASSFPSGTGFSGANVLT
>TRBJ2-7|TRBV9
ASSTSGGIYEQY